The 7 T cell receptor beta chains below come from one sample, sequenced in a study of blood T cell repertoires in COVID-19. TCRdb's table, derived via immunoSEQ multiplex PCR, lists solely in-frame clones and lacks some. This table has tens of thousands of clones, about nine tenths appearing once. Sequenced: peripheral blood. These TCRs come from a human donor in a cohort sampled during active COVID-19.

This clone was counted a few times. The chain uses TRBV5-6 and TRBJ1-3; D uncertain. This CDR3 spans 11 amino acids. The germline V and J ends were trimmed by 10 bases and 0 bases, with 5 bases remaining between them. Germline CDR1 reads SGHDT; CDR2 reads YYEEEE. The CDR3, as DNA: TGTGCCTCCAGCTCTGGAAACACCATATATTTT. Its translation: CASSSGNTIYF.

The DNA of the CDR3 is TGCAGCGTTATGGGACTAGCGGGCTCCTACGAGCAGTACTTC. Translated: CSVMGLAGSYEQYF. This chain uses TRBV29-1 with TRBJ2-7; 12 nucleotides agree with TRBD2. CDR3 length equals 14 residues. V dropped 5 bases and J dropped 0; count of bases not matched to a gene: 2. Germline CDR1 and CDR2: SQVTM and ANQGSEA.

Here the CDR3 DNA reads TGTGCCAGCAGCCACCTTCCCCCGGGACAGGGGTTCACGAACACTGAAGCTTTCTTT. Its translation is CASSHLPPGQGFTNTEAFF. This chain uses TRBV3-1 (or the pseudogene TRBV3-2) with TRBJ1-1, with 10 bases that match TRBD1. Germline V CDR1 and CDR2: LGHDT, YNNKEL (reference sequence). This CDR3 is 19 amino acids long. V shed 3 bases, J shed 1 base, and the junction held 14 bases outside the gene matches.

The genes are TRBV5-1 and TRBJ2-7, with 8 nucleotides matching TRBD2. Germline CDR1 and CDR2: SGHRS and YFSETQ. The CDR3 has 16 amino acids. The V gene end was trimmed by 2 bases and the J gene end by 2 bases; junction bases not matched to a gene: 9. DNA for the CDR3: TGCGCCAGCAGCTTAATCGCGGGGGGCCGGACCTACGAGCAGTACTTC. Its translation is CASSLIAGGRTYEQYF.

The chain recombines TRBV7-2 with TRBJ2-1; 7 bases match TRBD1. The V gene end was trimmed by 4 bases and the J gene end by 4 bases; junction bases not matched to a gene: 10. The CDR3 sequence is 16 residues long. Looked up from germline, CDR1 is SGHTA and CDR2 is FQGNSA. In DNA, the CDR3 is TGTGCCAGCAGCTCCACCGGGACAGAACCTTACAATGAGCAGTTCTTC. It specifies CASSSTGTEPYNEQFF.

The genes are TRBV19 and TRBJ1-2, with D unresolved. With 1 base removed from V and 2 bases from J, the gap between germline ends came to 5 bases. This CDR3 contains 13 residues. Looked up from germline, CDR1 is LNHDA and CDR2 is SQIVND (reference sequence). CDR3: CASSIAGNYGYTF. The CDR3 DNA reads TGTGCCAGTAGTATAGCGGGGAACTATGGCTACACCTTC.

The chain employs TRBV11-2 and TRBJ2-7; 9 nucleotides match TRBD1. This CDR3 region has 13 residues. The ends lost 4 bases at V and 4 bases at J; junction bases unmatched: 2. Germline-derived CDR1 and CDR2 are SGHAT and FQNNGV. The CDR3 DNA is TGTGCCAGCAGCTCGACAGGGGGATACGAGCAGTACTTC. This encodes CASSSTGGYEQYF.